What follows are 26 T cell receptor beta chains derived from one specimen sequenced in a study of graft-versus-host responses after intestinal transplantation (TCRdb year 2021). The library relied on the immunoSEQ multiplex PCR assay. TCRdb stores this immuneACCESS table with in-frame sequences only. Part of the clones is absent; in the studies checked, under half of the shortfall reflects unresolved V genes, and no reason is known for the rest. For this sample the table gives about 36,000 clones, of which roughly 95% were detected only once. Clones ranked in the top ten supply approximately 0.22% of the sample. What these receptors recognize is not known. What the time point label conveys for this sample: cells obtained before transplantation from donor or recipient. The starting material was unstimulated CD4+ T cells sorted from spleen or lymph node cells, obtained before transplant. Receptors originate from a human donor who was the organ donor for an intestinal transplant.

The rearrangement joins TRBV27 to TRBJ1-2; maybe TRBD1 (5 bases). The V gene's germline CDR1 is MNHEY and CDR2 SMNVEV (reference sequence). V was shortened by 3 bases and J by 0 bases, with 8 bases between the two germline ends. This CDR3 region has 14 residues. This CDR3 is CASSFGGANYGYTF. CDR3 sequence (DNA): TGTGCCAGCAGTTTTGGAGGGGCTAACTATGGCTACACCTTC.

The chain joins TRBV2 to TRBJ2-3; TRBD2 aligns across 13 bases. CDR1 and CDR2 (germline): SNHLY, FYNNEI. V was pared by 6 bases and J by 1 base, with 13 bases of the junction left unmatched. CDR3 length: 19 residues. The CDR3 DNA is TGTGCCAGCAGCGGACGGCCCGGGACTAGCGGGGTGGGCACAGATACGCAGTATTTT. The encoded protein is CASSGRPGTSGVGTDTQYF.

This chain joins TRBV21-1 and TRBJ1-5; the DNA was not used to check the table's D call, TRBD1. TRBV21-1 is given as a pseudogene. The CDR3 runs 16 residues. CDR3 in amino acids: CASSAGALRGNQPQHF. Written as DNA, the CDR3 is TGTGCCAGCAGCGCAGGGGCCCTAAGGGGCAATCAGCCCCAGCATTTT.

The rearrangement joins TRBV6-5 to TRBJ1-1; no definite D call. CDR1 MNHEY and CDR2 SVGAGI come from the germline V gene. V was cut by 2 bases and J by 11 bases, with 9 bases left in between. The CDR3 is 11 residues long. The CDR3 nucleotides are TGTGCCAGCAGTTACGGAAGGTGGGCTTTCTTT. This translates into CASSYGRWAFF.

V usage is TRBV2 and J usage is TRBJ2-5; the match to TRBD2 covers 14 bases. V trimming: 8 bases; J trimming: 5 bases; junction bases outside the gene matches: 19. This CDR3 is built from 19 residues. Germline V gene data show CDR1 as SNHLY and CDR2 as FYNNEI. CDR3 nucleotides: TGTGCCAGCGGCCAACCAAACTTCGGACTAGCGGGGGGTCGGGAGACCCAGTACTTC. It is translated as CASGQPNFGLAGGRETQYF.

This chain connects TRBV30 to TRBJ1-5; maybe TRBD1 (6 bases). Germline lookup yields CDR1 GTSNPN and CDR2 SVGIG (reference sequence). The length of the CDR3 is 13 residues. V was shortened by 4 bases and J by 2 bases, with 9 bases between the two germline ends. As DNA, the CDR3 is TGTGCCTGGACCCCAGGGGGCAATCAGCCCCAGCATTTT. It encodes CAWTPGGNQPQHF.

This rearrangement joins TRBV5-4 to TRBJ1-5; weak D call: TRBD1 (6 bases). The CDR3 has 15 residues. Looked up from germline, CDR1 is SGHNT and CDR2 is YYREEE (reference sequence). Trimming removed 4 bases from V and 6 bases from J, with 17 bases in between. The CDR3 DNA reads TGTGCCAGCAGCGTCGGGGGGGCGAGGAGTCAGCCCCAGCATTTT. Its protein is CASSVGGARSQPQHF.

This clone was seen just once. The chain links TRBV4-3 to TRBJ2-1; 11 bases are a match to TRBD1. Per germline, CDR1 LGHNA and CDR2 YSLEER. The CDR3 covers 16 residues. Trimming took 2 bases from V and 11 from J; bases not matched to a gene: 11. The CDR3 region is CASSQPGTGGGFKQFF. DNA of the CDR3: TGCGCCAGCAGCCAACCCGGGACAGGGGGAGGGTTCAAGCAGTTCTTC.

The CDR3 loop is CASSGQGAVGNTIYF. The CDR3 DNA is TGTGCCAGCAGCGGCCAGGGGGCCGTTGGAAACACCATATATTTT. The gene calls are TRBV5-4 and TRBJ1-3; 8 nucleotides line up with TRBD1. V was pared by 4 bases and J by 3 bases, with 6 bases of the junction left unmatched. CDR1 and CDR2 from the germline V gene are SGHNT and YYREEE (reference sequence). The CDR3 covers 15 residues. Full variable domain (rest looked up from reference TRBV5-4 and TRBJ1-3): ETGVTQSPTHLIKTRGQQVTLRCSSQSGHNTVSWYQQALGQGPQFIFQYYREEENGRGNFPPRFSGLQFPNYSSELNVNALELDDSALYLCASSGQGAVGNTIYFGEGSWLTVV.

The chain carries TRBV7-8 and TRBJ2-7; D might be TRBD1 (5 bases). The V gene lost 1 base and the J gene lost 2 bases, with 15 bases spanning the gap. The CDR3 runs 16 residues. The V gene's germline CDR1 is SGHVS and CDR2 FQNEAQ. CDR3 residues: CASSLGRLQAPYEQYF. The DNA of the CDR3 is TGTGCCAGCAGCTTAGGACGCCTACAGGCCCCCTACGAGCAGTACTTC.

The genes are TRBV30 and TRBJ1-6; 8 bases fit TRBD1. The CDR3 has 15 amino acids. Per the germline V gene, CDR1 is GTSNPN and CDR2 is SVGIG (reference sequence). V lost 1 base and J lost 10; bases outside the gene matches: 9. For the CDR3, the DNA is TGTGCCTGGAGTGCGGGGGCGACAGGGGTCTCACCCCTCCACTTT. Residues: CAWSAGATGVSPLHF.

The chain employs TRBV7-9 and TRBJ2-7; D remains ambiguous. Trimming took off 3 bases at V and 0 bases at J, with 12 bases between the two ends. The CDR3 runs 15 residues. From germline, CDR1 is SEHNR and CDR2 FQNEAQ (reference sequence). Written as DNA, the CDR3 is TGTGCCAGCAGCTTGTTAACCCAGAGCTCCTACGAGCAGTACTTC. Residues: CASSLLTQSSYEQYF.

For the CDR3, the DNA is TGTGCCAGCAGCTACGAAAGACCTATCCCCTACAATGAGCAGTTCTTC. Its translation is CASSYERPIPYNEQFF. The chain is built from TRBV5-6 and TRBJ2-1; D not certain. Trimming took 3 bases from V and 2 from J, leaving 15 bases between them. The germline V gene has CDR1 SGHDT and CDR2 YYEEEE. The CDR3 runs 16 residues. Supplemented by reference TRBV5-6 and TRBJ2-1, the full variable domain reads DAGVTQSPTHLIKTRGQQVTLRCSPKSGHDTVSWYQQALGQGPQFIFQYYEEEERQRGNFPDRFSGHQFPNYSSELNVNALLLGDSALYLCASSYERPIPYNEQFFGPGTRLTVL.

The V call is TRBV5-4, the J call TRBJ1-2; D is undetermined. The germline V gene has CDR1 SGHNT and CDR2 YYREEE (reference sequence). V was clipped by 0 bases and J by 3 bases, with 9 bases between them. The CDR3 is 14 amino acids. The DNA for the CDR3 is TGTGCCAGCAGCTTGGCGGAGAGACACTATGGCTACACCTTC. It codes for CASSLAERHYGYTF.

The chain employs TRBV5-8 and TRBJ1-2, with no clear D. The germline V gene encodes CDR1 SGHTS and CDR2 YDEGEE. The CDR3 has 15 residues. The V end was cut by 0 bases, the J end by 0 bases, with 9 bases between. CDR3 loop: CASSLGPDPNYGYTF. The DNA of the CDR3 is TGTGCCAGCAGCTTGGGACCTGACCCTAACTATGGCTACACCTTC. Using reference TRBV5-8 and TRBJ1-2 for the parts outside the CDR3, the full variable domain is EAGVTQSPTHLIKTRGQQATLRCSPISGHTSVYWYQQALGLGLQFLLWYDEGEERNRGNFPPRFSGRQFPNYSSELNVNALELEDSALYLCASSLGPDPNYGYTFGSGTRLTVV.

This rearrangement joins TRBV28 to TRBJ1-5; 7 bases are shared with TRBD1. The CDR3 sequence is 14 residues long. The V segment lost 5 bases and the J segment 3 bases; nucleotides outside the gene matches: 4. Germline assignment: CDR1 MDHEN and CDR2 SYDVKM. The CDR3 spells CASSPQGLNQPQHF. The CDR3 bases are TGTGCCAGCAGTCCACAGGGGCTCAATCAGCCCCAGCATTTT.

The chain is built from TRBV2 and TRBJ2-6, with 12 bases fitting TRBD2. V gave up 4 bases and J gave up 0 bases; unmatched junction bases: 13. This CDR3 has 21 residues. Germline values: CDR1 SNHLY, CDR2 FYNNEI. In nucleotides, the CDR3 is TGTGCCAGCAGTGGCCCTCCCGGGACTAGCGGGTATTACTCTGGGGCCAACGTCCTGACTTTC. It translates to CASSGPPGTSGYYSGANVLTF.

The J gene is TRBJ1-1, the V gene TRBV6-5; unclear D gene. V dropped 8 bases and J dropped 3 bases, with 4 bases sitting between them. The CDR3 contains 10 residues. Germline CDR1 and CDR2: MNHEY and SVGAGI. The CDR3 sequence: CASGDTEAFF. CDR3 sequence (DNA): TGTGCCAGCGGAGACACTGAAGCTTTCTTT.

The gene calls are TRBV6-1 and TRBJ2-1; D uncertain. Germline values: CDR1 MNHNS, CDR2 SASEGT. The CDR3 spans 12 residues. Trimming pared 3 bases from V and 1 base from J, leaving 1 base between. The CDR3 protein is CASSESYNEQFF. In DNA, the CDR3 is TGTGCCAGCAGTGAGTCCTACAATGAGCAGTTCTTC.

This clone appeared a single time. V gene TRBV12-5 combines with J gene TRBJ2-1; D call uncertain. The germline CDR1 and CDR2 sequences are LGHNT and FRNRAP. The V end was cut by 0 bases, the J end by 9 bases, with 9 bases between. The CDR3 runs 13 residues. CDR3 residues: CASGLVPSSEQFF. As DNA, the CDR3 is TGTGCTAGTGGTTTGGTACCCTCGTCTGAGCAGTTCTTC.

This chain joins TRBV7-9 and TRBJ2-2; 10 nucleotides line up with TRBD2. CDR3 size: 17 residues. Germline V gene data show CDR1 as SEHNR and CDR2 as FQNEAQ (reference sequence). The trim removed 3 bases at V and 4 bases at J, leaving 8 bases unmatched. The CDR3 DNA follows: TGTGCCAGCAGCTTTGTTCTAGCGGGGGCCCTCACCGGGGAGCTGTTTTTT. As protein: CASSFVLAGALTGELFF.

V gene TRBV7-2 combines with J gene TRBJ2-7; possible D gene TRBD2, 5 bases. Trimming left V 1 base short and J 6 bases short, with 22 bases between. Germline lookup yields CDR1 SGHTA and CDR2 FQGNSA. There are 17 residues in the CDR3. The CDR3 nucleotides read TGTGCCAGCAGCTTAGAAGTAGCGCGAGCCACATTCGGCGAGCAGTACTTC. This codes for CASSLEVARATFGEQYF.

CDR3 coding DNA: TGCGCCAGCAGCTTCGGACAGGGGGCTAACTATGGCTACACCTTC. It is translated as CASSFGQGANYGYTF. The chain combines TRBV5-1 with TRBJ1-2; 10 nucleotides agree with TRBD1. From germline, CDR1 is SGHRS and CDR2 YFSETQ. The CDR3 has 15 residues. V lost 2 bases and J lost 0; bases outside the gene matches: 1. The whole variable domain, filled in from reference TRBV5-1 and TRBJ1-2, reads KAGVTQTPRYLIKTRGQQVTLSCSPISGHRSVSWYQQTPGQGLQFLFEYFSETQRNKGNFPGRFSGRQFSNSRSEMNVSTLELGDSALYLCASSFGQGANYGYTFGSGTRLTVV.

In this sample, this clone turned up once. The chain is built from TRBV18 and TRBJ2-7, with a weak D call TRBD2 (5 bases). V was cut by 3 bases and J by 3 bases, with 9 bases left in between. CDR3 length: 13 amino acids. Germline CDR1 reads KGHSH; CDR2 reads LQKENI. CDR3 coding DNA: TGTGCCAGCTCACCGTATACTAGCTACGAGCAGTACTTC. Translating it yields CASSPYTSYEQYF. The full variable domain, completed using reference TRBV18 and TRBJ2-7, is NAGVMQNPRHLVRRRGQEARLRCSPMKGHSHVYWYRQLPEEGLKFMVYLQKENIIDESGMPKERFSAEFPKEGPSILRIQQVVRGDSAAYFCASSPYTSYEQYFGPGTRLTVT.

The gene calls are TRBV1 and TRBJ2-1; TRBD2 reflects the table's D call only, with no check against the DNA. TRBV1 constitutes a pseudogene. The length of the CDR3 is 16 residues. In nucleotides, the CDR3 is TGCACCAGCAGCCCCCGGGCTGGGAGCTCCTACAATGAGCAGTTCTTC. Translating it yields CTSSPRAGSSYNEQFF.

The chain carries TRBV4-1 and TRBJ1-5; no definite D call. Germline V gene data show CDR1 as MGHRA and CDR2 as YSYEKL. This CDR3 is 14 amino acids long. Trimming took 3 bases from V and 4 from J, leaving 10 bases between them. In DNA form, the CDR3 reads TGCGCCAGCAGCCAGGAGTCAGGTAATCAGCCCCAGCATTTT. Its translation is CASSQESGNQPQHF.